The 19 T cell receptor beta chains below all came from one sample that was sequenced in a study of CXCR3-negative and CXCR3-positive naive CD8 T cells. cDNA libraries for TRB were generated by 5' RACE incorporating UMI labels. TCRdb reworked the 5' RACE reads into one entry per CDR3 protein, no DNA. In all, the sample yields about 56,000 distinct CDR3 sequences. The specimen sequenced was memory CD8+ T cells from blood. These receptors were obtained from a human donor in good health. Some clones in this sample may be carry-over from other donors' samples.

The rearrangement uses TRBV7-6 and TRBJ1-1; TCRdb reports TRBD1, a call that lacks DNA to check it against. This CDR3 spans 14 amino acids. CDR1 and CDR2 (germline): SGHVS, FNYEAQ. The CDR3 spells CASSLSPGHTEAFF.

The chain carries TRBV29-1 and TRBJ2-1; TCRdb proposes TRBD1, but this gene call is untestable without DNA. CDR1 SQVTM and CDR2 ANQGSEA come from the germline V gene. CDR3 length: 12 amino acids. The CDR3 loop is CSVVTGVDEQFF.

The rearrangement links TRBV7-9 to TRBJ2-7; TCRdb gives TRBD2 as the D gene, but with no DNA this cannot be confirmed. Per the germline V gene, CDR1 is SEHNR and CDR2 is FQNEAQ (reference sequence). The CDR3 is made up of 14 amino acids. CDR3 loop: CASSPWRENHEQYF.

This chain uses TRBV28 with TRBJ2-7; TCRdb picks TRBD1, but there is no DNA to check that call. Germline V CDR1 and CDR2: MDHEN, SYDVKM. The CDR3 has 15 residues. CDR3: CASTKRGTVTYEQYF. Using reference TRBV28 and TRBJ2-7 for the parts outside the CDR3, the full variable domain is DVKVTQSSRYLVKRTGEKVFLECVQDMDHENMFWYRQDPGLGLRLIYFSYDVKMKEKGDIPEGYSVSREKKERFSLILESASTNQTSMYLCASTKRGTVTYEQYFGPGTRLTVT.

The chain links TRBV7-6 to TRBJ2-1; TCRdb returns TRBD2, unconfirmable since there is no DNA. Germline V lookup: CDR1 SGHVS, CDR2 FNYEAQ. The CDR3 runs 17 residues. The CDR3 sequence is CASSLFLADSSYNEQFF. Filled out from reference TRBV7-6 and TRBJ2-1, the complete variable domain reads GAGVSQSPRYKVTKRGQDVALRCDPISGHVSLYWYRQALGQGPEFLTYFNYEAQQDKSGLPNDRFSAERPEGSISTLTIQRTEQRDSAMYRCASSLFLADSSYNEQFFGPGTRLTVL.

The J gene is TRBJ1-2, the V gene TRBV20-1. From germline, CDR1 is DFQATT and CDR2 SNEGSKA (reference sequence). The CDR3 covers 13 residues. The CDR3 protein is CSARDQGNYGYTF.

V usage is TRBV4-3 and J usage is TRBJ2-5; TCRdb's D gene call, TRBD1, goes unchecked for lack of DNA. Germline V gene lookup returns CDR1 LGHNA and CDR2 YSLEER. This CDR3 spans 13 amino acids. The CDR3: CASSFGAGETQYF.

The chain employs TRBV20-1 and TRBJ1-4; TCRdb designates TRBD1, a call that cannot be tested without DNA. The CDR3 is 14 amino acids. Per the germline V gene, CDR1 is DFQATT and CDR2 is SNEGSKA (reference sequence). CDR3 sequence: CSARDPDGGEKLFF.

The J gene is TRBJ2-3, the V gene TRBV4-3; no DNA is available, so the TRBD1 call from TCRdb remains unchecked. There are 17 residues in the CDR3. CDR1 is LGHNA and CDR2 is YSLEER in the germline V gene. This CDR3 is CASSQLPLTGGTDTQYF.

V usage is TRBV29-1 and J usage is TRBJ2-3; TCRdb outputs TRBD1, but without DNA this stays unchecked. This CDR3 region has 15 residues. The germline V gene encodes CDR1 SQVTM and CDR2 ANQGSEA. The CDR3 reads CSVVGRTDSTDTQYF.

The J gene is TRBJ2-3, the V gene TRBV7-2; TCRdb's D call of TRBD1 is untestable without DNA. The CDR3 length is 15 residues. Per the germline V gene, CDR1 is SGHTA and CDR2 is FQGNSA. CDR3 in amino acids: CASSLGTTSTDTQYF.

CDR3 region: CASRGGQGTGELFF. The rearrangement joins TRBV28 to TRBJ2-2; TCRdb lists TRBD1, though no DNA is available to test this call. Looked up from germline, CDR1 is MDHEN and CDR2 is SYDVKM. This CDR3 comprises 14 residues.

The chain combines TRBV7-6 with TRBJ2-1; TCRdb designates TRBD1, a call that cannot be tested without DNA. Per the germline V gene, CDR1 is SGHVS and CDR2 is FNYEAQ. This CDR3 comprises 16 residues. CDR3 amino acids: CASSLTRGGHLGEQFF. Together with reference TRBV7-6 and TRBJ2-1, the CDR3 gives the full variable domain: GAGVSQSPRYKVTKRGQDVALRCDPISGHVSLYWYRQALGQGPEFLTYFNYEAQQDKSGLPNDRFSAERPEGSISTLTIQRTEQRDSAMYRCASSLTRGGHLGEQFFGPGTRLTVL.

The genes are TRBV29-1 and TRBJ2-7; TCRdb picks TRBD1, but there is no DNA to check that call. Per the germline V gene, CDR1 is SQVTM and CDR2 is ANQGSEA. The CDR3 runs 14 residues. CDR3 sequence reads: CSVEDGTGDYEQYF.

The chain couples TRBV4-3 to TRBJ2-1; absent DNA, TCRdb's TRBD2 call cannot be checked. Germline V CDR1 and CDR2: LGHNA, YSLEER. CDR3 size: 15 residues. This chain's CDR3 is CASSQDRTPVNEQFF.

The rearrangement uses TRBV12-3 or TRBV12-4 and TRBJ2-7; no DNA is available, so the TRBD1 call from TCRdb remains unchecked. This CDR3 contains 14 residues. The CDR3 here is CASREDREEDEQYF.

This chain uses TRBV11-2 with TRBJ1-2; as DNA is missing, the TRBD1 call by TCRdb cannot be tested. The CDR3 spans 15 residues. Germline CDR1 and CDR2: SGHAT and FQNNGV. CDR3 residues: CASSLTGEVFHGYTF.

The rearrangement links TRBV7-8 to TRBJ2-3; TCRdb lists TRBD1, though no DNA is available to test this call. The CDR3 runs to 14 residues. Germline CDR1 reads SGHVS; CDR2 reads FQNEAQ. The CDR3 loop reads CASSPDLGPDTQYF.

The CDR3 region is CASRLGLGGEAFF. The genes are TRBV19 and TRBJ1-1; lacking DNA, the TRBD1 call made by TCRdb goes unchecked. The CDR3 loop spans 13 amino acids. The germline CDR1 and CDR2 sequences are LNHDA and SQIVND (reference sequence).